This T cell receptor (beta chain) was sequenced in a study of T cells after posttransplantation cyclophosphamide. Study results and limitations: Later blood repertoires were often dominated by clones from the donor CD8+ memory compartment. After PTCy, TRB diversity resembled that of CNI/methotrexate controls. Blood and skin or GI T cell repertoires showed limited TRB overlap.

Note on this clone: Antigen specificity is unknown.

Control samples came 1 year after myeloablative marrow transplants with methotrexate plus calcineurin inhibitor. V trimming: 5 bases; J trimming: 3 bases; junction bases outside the gene matches: 7. CDR3 length equals 14 residues. The germline gives CDR1 MDHEN, CDR2 SYDVKM. Assay used: immunoSEQ multiplex PCR; TCRdb lists only in-frame clones, some missing. This sample has roughly 17,000 clones, with roughly 85% found just once. This sequence joins TRBV28 and TRBJ2-7, with 7 positions matching TRBD2. The material was PBMCs, obtained after allogeneic stem cell transplant with calcineurin inhibitor and methotrexate. The TCR originated in a female patient aged 18 to 29 who received an allogeneic stem cell transplant from an unrelated donor, was CMV-positive, and had acute and chronic GVHD. Some of the T cells might come from the graft donor. CDR3 residues: CASSTLAGDYEQYF. CDR3 in DNA: TGTGCCAGCAGTACCTTAGCGGGCGACTACGAGCAGTACTTC.